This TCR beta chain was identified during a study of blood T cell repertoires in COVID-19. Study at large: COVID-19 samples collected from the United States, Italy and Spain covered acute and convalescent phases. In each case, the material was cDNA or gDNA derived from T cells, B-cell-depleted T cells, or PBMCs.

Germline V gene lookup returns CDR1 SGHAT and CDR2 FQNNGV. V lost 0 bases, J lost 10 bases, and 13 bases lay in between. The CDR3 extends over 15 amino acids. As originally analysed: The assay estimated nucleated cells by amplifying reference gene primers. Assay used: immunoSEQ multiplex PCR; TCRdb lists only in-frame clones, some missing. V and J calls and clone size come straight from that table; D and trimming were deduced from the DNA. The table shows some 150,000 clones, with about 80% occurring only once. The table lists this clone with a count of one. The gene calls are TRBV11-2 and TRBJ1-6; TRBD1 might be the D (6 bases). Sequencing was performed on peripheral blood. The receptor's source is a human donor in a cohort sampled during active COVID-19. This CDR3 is CASSLEGGRGSPLHF. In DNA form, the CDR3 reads TGTGCCAGCAGCTTAGAAGGAGGCAGGGGCTCACCCCTCCACTTT.